This T cell receptor (beta chain) was captured by sequencing in a study of CXCR3-negative and CXCR3-positive naive CD8 T cells. A note on this clonotype: The antigen remains unidentified.

This CDR3 has 16 residues. Germline V gene sequence: CDR1 SGHVS, CDR2 FQNEAQ. Points from the study as a whole: A higher hydrophobicity marked the TRB CDR3s of CXCR3-positive naive cells versus CXCR3-negative naive cells.

Libraries were UMI-labeled 5' RACE TRB cDNA. TCRdb processed the 5' RACE reads again and assigns one entry to each CDR3 protein, with no DNA. The sample holds roughly 120,000 distinct CDR3 sequences. J is TRBJ2-2 and V is TRBV7-8; TCRdb returns TRBD1, unconfirmable since there is no DNA. The receptor's source is a human donor in good health. Some clones in this sample may be carry-over from other donors' samples. The sequenced sample was naive CXCR3+ CD8+ T cells from blood. Subset given: CD45RO-CCR7+CD27+CD95- naive CD8+ T cells expressing CXCR3 (TNR3+). CDR3 sequence reads: CASSPLGQEHTGELFF.